This T cell receptor (beta chain) was identified in a study of cytomegalovirus exposure and HLA in healthy donors. The CDR3 is made up of 12 amino acids. CDR1 SQVTM and CDR2 ANQGSEA come from the germline V gene. The V end was cut by 4 bases, the J end by 0 bases, with 4 bases between. This PCR relied on a set of 60 Vbeta primers and 13 Jbeta primers. The assay was immunoSEQ multiplex PCR, and TCRdb's table has in-frame clones only and misses some. The sample shows about 130,000 clones, 74% of them seen only once. This clone has a handful of counts. The origin of this receptor is a woman aged 45 to 65 in good health and CMV-seropositive. V gene TRBV29-1 combines with J gene TRBJ1-3; D not resolved. The sample comprised PBMCs. The CDR3, as DNA: TGCAGCGTTGGCAGCTCTGGAAACACCATATATTTT. Protein product: CSVGSSGNTIYF.